Presented here are 21 T cell receptor beta chains from one specimen sequenced in a study of T-cell memory formation after mild COVID-19. MiXCR, run by TCRdb on the 5' RACE reads, gives a single entry per CDR3 protein. Of 300,000 to 400,000 distinct CDR3 sequences in the sample, about a sixth were seen once. The sequencing sample was made of PBMCs or a T cell subset sorted from them (not recorded which). All receptors come from a man aged 18 to 29 who had mild COVID-19 (a few samples of this study predate the infection). Cell type and time point are not known.

This clonotype was counted only a few times. V and J are TRBV27 and TRBJ1-2; tentatively, D is TRBD1 (6 bases). In germline, CDR1 is MNHEY, CDR2 SMNVEV (reference sequence). CDR3 length: 13 amino acids. The ends were cut back, 3 bases at V and 8 bases at J, with 13 bases in the middle. The chain's CDR3 is CASSFGGAGGYTF. The CDR3 DNA follows: TGTGCCAGCAGTTTCGGGGGCGCGGGAGGCTACACCTTC.

This sequence joins TRBV24-1 and TRBJ1-6; possibly TRBD1 for D (6 bases). Germline CDR1 KGHDR, CDR2 SFDVKD. V was clipped by 0 bases and J by 9 bases, with 17 bases between them. This CDR3 has 17 residues. Here the CDR3 reads CATSDLRQAAFVSPLHF. For the CDR3, the DNA is TGTGCCACCAGTGATTTGCGACAGGCAGCCTTTGTTTCACCCCTCCACTTT.

This rearrangement joins TRBV7-8 to TRBJ2-3; D is unclear. V lost 0 bases and J 4 bases, leaving 5 bases between the germline ends. CDR3 length: 13 residues. The germline V gene has CDR1 SGHVS and CDR2 FQNEAQ. Here the CDR3 reads CASSLAEADTQYF. The CDR3 DNA follows: TGTGCCAGCAGCTTAGCGGAAGCAGATACGCAGTATTTT.

This clonotype has more than one count but fewer than ten. The chain uses TRBV7-6 and TRBJ2-7, with D uncertain. Per the germline V gene, CDR1 is SGHVS and CDR2 is FNYEAQ. The V end lost 5 bases, the J end lost 1 base, and 12 bases lay between the germline ends. This CDR3 contains 14 residues. The CDR3 region has the DNA TGTGCCAGCAGCACGCAACAGATTTCCTACGAGCAGTACTTC. Its translation is CASSTQQISYEQYF.

This chain connects TRBV7-8 to TRBJ2-3; 10 bases agree with TRBD1. This CDR3 is built from 18 residues. With V trimmed by 3 bases and J by 2 bases, 11 bases remained unmatched. The germline V gene has CDR1 SGHVS and CDR2 FQNEAQ. CDR3 nucleotide sequence: TGTGCCAGCAGCTTTTTTTACGTGGGACAGGGGAACACAGATACGCAGTATTTT. It encodes CASSFFYVGQGNTDTQYF. Full variable domain (missing parts from reference TRBV7-8 and TRBJ2-3): GAGVSQSPRYKVAKRGQDVALRCDPISGHVSLFWYQQALGQGPEFLTYFQNEAQLDKSGLPSDRFFAERPEGSVSTLKIQRTQQEDSAVYLCASSFFYVGQGNTDTQYFGPGTRLTVL.

This clonotype was found a few times. The CDR3 reads CASSQGASGGSGGELFF. The DNA for the CDR3 is TGCGCCAGCAGCCAAGGGGCCAGCGGGGGTTCAGGTGGGGAGCTGTTTTTT. This sequence joins TRBV4-1 and TRBJ2-2; 8 nucleotides agree with TRBD2. The CDR3 runs to 17 residues. V lost 1 base to trimming and J lost 8 bases; unmatched junction nucleotides: 12. Germline V gives CDR1 MGHRA, CDR2 YSYEKL.

This clonotype occurred a few times. The chain couples TRBV6-2 or TRBV6-3 to TRBJ1-1; no firm D call. The CDR3 covers 13 residues. CDR1 MNHEY and CDR2 SVGEGT come from the germline V gene. The germline V and J ends were trimmed by 6 bases and 2 bases, with 10 bases remaining between them. CDR3: CASRPETNTEAFF. CDR3 nucleotides: TGTGCCAGCAGGCCAGAAACCAACACTGAAGCTTTCTTT.

The chain uses TRBV20-1 and TRBJ2-2, with D possibly matching TRBD1 (6 bases). V gave up 3 bases and J gave up 7 bases, with 12 bases separating them. This CDR3 is built from 13 residues. Germline CDR1 reads DFQATT; CDR2 reads SNEGSKA (reference sequence). DNA for the CDR3: TGCAGTGCTAGTCAGGGGCTGAACGGGGAGCTGTTTTTT. The encoded protein is CSASQGLNGELFF.

The rearrangement uses TRBV5-1 and TRBJ1-5, with D hard to call. Germline loops: CDR1 SGHRS, CDR2 YFSETQ. V was trimmed by 4 bases and J by 8 bases, leaving 13 bases between them. The CDR3 has 13 residues. Here the CDR3 DNA reads TGCGCCAGCAGCCCGACGGGCGGGGAGCCCCAGCATTTT. It specifies CASSPTGGEPQHF.

The CDR3 DNA follows: TGTGCCAGCAGGCTCCCCGGCGGGGATCCGCGATGCACAGATACGCAGTATTTT. Translated, it gives CASRLPGGDPRCTDTQYF. This chain joins TRBV7-3 and TRBJ2-3, with D possibly TRBD2 on 6 matching bases. CDR1 and CDR2 (germline): SGHTA, FQGTGA. The CDR3 consists of 18 residues. Trimming took 6 bases from V and 1 from J, leaving 23 bases between them. Looking up the rest from reference TRBV7-3 and TRBJ2-3 gives the full variable domain: GAGVSQTPSNKVTEKGKYVELRCDPISGHTALYWYRQSLGQGPEFLIYFQGTGAADDSGLPNDRFFAVRPEGSVSTLKIQRTERGDSAVYLCASRLPGGDPRCTDTQYFGPGTRLTVL.

In this sample, this clonotype turned up a few times. V gene TRBV6-2 or TRBV6-3 combines with J gene TRBJ1-5; no clear D. The CDR3 totals 14 residues. CDR1 is MNHEY and CDR2 is SVGEGT in the germline V gene. The ends were cut back, 0 bases at V and 13 bases at J, with 16 bases in the middle. CDR3: CASSYSKGYSPQHF. As DNA, the CDR3 is TGTGCCAGCAGTTACTCGAAGGGATATTCCCCGCAGCATTTT.

This clonotype was seen repeatedly, ten times or more. This chain joins TRBV5-6 and TRBJ2-1; 11 bases line up with TRBD2. Trimming at V came to 10 bases and at J to 0 bases, leaving 9 bases not matched to a gene. CDR3 length: 16 residues. Looked up from germline, CDR1 is SGHDT and CDR2 is YYEEEE. The CDR3 DNA sequence: TGTGCCGGAACTAGCGGGGGCCCTTTCTCCTACAATGAGCAGTTCTTC. Translating gives CAGTSGGPFSYNEQFF.

This clonotype was detected only a few times. The rearrangement uses TRBV28 and TRBJ1-5, with D perhaps TRBD1 (5 bases). The germline V gene encodes CDR1 MDHEN and CDR2 SYDVKM. This CDR3 spans 15 amino acids. Deletions cut 6 bases from V and 0 bases from J, with 12 bases between. The CDR3 region has the DNA TGTGCCAGCAGCACGGGGGGGGGTAGCAATCAGCCCCAGCATTTT. Translating gives CASSTGGGSNQPQHF.

This clonotype was observed a few times. This chain connects TRBV7-9 to TRBJ1-1; D gene ambiguous. V was trimmed by 1 base and J by 10 bases, leaving 13 bases between them. Germline V gene data show CDR1 as SEHNR and CDR2 as FQNEAQ (reference sequence). CDR3 size: 13 residues. The CDR3 spells CASSLENSGGAFF. The CDR3 DNA is TGTGCCAGCAGCTTAGAAAACAGTGGAGGAGCTTTCTTT.

The V gene is TRBV20-1, the J gene TRBJ2-2; 9 bases match TRBD1. Germline V lookup: CDR1 DFQATT, CDR2 SNEGSKA (reference sequence). The CDR3 is 16 residues long. Losses at the gene ends were 6 bases for V and 1 base for J; bases not matched to a gene: 9. CDR3 amino acids: CSATSPGQGNTGELFF. For the CDR3, the DNA is TGCAGTGCGACTTCCCCGGGACAGGGGAACACCGGGGAGCTGTTTTTT.

This clonotype turned up a few times. V usage is TRBV3-1 and J usage is TRBJ2-5; D is unresolved. V lost 0 bases, J lost 5 bases, and 10 bases lay in between. This CDR3 region has 14 residues. The germline V gene encodes CDR1 LGHDT and CDR2 YNNKEL (reference sequence). CDR3 in amino acids: CASSQDSTGETQYF. The CDR3 bases are TGTGCCAGCAGCCAAGATTCGACTGGGGAGACCCAGTACTTC.

Many counts were recorded for this clonotype. V gene TRBV29-1 combines with J gene TRBJ2-2; D ambiguous. Trimming stripped 7 bases from V and 6 bases from J, with 9 bases between. Looked up from germline, CDR1 is SQVTM and CDR2 is ANQGSEA. The CDR3 length is 11 residues. In DNA, the CDR3 is TGCAGCGGCCGGAGCGCCGGGGAGCTGTTTTTT. As protein: CSGRSAGELFF.

The chain links TRBV11-2 to TRBJ2-1; 8 positions agree with TRBD2. Germline V gives CDR1 SGHAT, CDR2 FQNNGV. V was clipped by 4 bases and J by 0 bases; unmatched bases: 5. This CDR3 contains 16 residues. CDR3 amino acids: CASSSVAGSSYNEQFF. For the CDR3, the DNA is TGTGCCAGCAGCTCCGTAGCGGGGAGCTCCTACAATGAGCAGTTCTTC.

The rearrangement joins TRBV30 to TRBJ2-1, with 8 bases that match TRBD1. CDR1 and CDR2 (germline): GTSNPN, SVGIG (reference sequence). The CDR3 has 14 residues. The V gene end was trimmed by 0 bases and the J gene end by 6 bases; junction bases not matched to a gene: 4. Here the CDR3 reads CAWSVGTGLNEQFF. Here the CDR3 DNA reads TGTGCCTGGAGTGTCGGGACAGGTCTCAATGAGCAGTTCTTC. Supplemented by reference TRBV30 and TRBJ2-1, the full variable domain reads SQTIHQWPATLVQPVGSPLSLECTVEGTSNPNLYWYRQAAGRGLQLLFYSVGIGQISSEVPQNLSASRPQDRQFILSSKKLLLSDSGFYLCAWSVGTGLNEQFFGPGTRLTVL.

This sequence joins TRBV20-1 and TRBJ1-2; TRBD1 might be the D (5 bases). The V gene lost 2 bases and the J gene lost 5 bases, with 12 bases spanning the gap. Germline CDR1 reads DFQATT; CDR2 reads SNEGSKA (reference sequence). This CDR3 has 13 residues. The CDR3 loop is CSARLTAFYGYTF. CDR3 DNA sequence: TGCAGTGCTAGATTGACAGCTTTTTATGGCTACACCTTC.

The chain is built from TRBV6-2 or TRBV6-3 and TRBJ2-7; D possibly corresponds to TRBD2 (6 bases). The V and J ends lost 6 bases and 7 bases respectively, with 10 bases between them. The CDR3 is 11 residues long. The germline gives CDR1 MNHEY, CDR2 SVGEGT. CDR3 in amino acids: CASSRGVEQYV. DNA for the CDR3: TGTGCCAGCAGCCGCGGGGTGGAGCAGTACGTC.